This TCR beta chain was sequenced in a study of neoadjuvant nivolumab and ipilimumab in lung cancer. This CDR3 has 14 residues. Per germline, CDR1 GTSNPN and CDR2 SVGIG (reference sequence). TCRdb keeps only in-frame clones here, not all; method: immunoSEQ multiplex PCR. Seen here are some 50,000 clones, 85% to 90% observed once, and the top ten hold around 3.7%. The input for sequencing was blood, taken before neoadjuvant nivolumab, alone or with ipilimumab. The sequence derives from an adult with non-small cell lung cancer. Some clones in this sample may be carry-over from other donors' samples. The chain combines TRBV30 with TRBJ1-2; 12 bases are shared with TRBD1. The CDR3 region is CALSRDRGQRGYTF. The CDR3 region has the DNA TGTGCGTTATCCCGGGACAGGGGGCAGCGGGGCTACACCTTC. Supplemented by reference TRBV30 and TRBJ1-2, the full variable domain reads SQTIHQWPATLVQPVGSPLSLECTVEGTSNPNLYWYRQAAGRGLQLLFYSVGIGQISSEVPQNLSASRPQDRQFILSSKKLLLSDSGFYLCALSRDRGQRGYTFGSGTRLTVV.